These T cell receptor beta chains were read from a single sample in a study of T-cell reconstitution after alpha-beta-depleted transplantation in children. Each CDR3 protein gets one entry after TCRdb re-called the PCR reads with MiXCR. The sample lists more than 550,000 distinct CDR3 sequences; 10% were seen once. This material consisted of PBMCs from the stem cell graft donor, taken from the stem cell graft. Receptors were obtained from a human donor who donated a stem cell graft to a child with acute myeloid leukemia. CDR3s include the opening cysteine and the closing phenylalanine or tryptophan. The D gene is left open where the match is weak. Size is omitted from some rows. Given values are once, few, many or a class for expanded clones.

CDR3aa: CASSYSVSGYEQYF
CDR3nt: TGTGCCAGCAGTTACTCTGTAAGCGGCTACGAGCAGTACTTC
v_gene: TRBV6-5
j_gene: TRBJ2-7
d_gene: -
abundance: many

CDR3aa: CASRTTGDQPQHF
CDR3nt: TGTGCCAGCAGAACCACAGGGGATCAGCCCCAGCATTTT
v_gene: TRBV12-3/TRBV12-4
j_gene: TRBJ1-5
d_gene: TRBD1
abundance: many

CDR3aa: CASRRLAGVSGETQYF
CDR3nt: TGTGCCAGCAGGCGACTAGCGGGAGTCTCAGGAGAGACCCAGTACTTC
v_gene: TRBV6-2/TRBV6-3
j_gene: TRBJ2-5
d_gene: TRBD2
abundance: -

CDR3aa: CASSSSNGGTGGDTQYF
CDR3nt: TGTGCCAGCAGCTCATCAAACGGCGGGACAGGCGGAGATACGCAGTATTTT
v_gene: TRBV7-2
j_gene: TRBJ2-3
d_gene: TRBD1
abundance: few

CDR3aa: CASSRRTGADEQFF
CDR3nt: TGTGCCAGCTCGCGCCGGACGGGGGCTGATGAGCAGTTCTTC
v_gene: TRBV18
j_gene: TRBJ2-1
d_gene: -
abundance: -

CDR3aa: CASSLGTVIDNQPQHF
CDR3nt: TGTGCCAGCAGCCTCGGGACAGTAATAGACAATCAGCCCCAGCATTTT
v_gene: TRBV7-2
j_gene: TRBJ1-5
d_gene: TRBD1
abundance: few

CDR3aa: CSASRGGTEAFF
CDR3nt: TGCAGTGCTAGTAGGGGGGGCACTGAAGCTTTCTTT
v_gene: TRBV20-1
j_gene: TRBJ1-1
d_gene: -
abundance: many

CDR3aa: CSAREGGMDETQYF
CDR3nt: TGCAGTGCTAGAGAGGGGGGAATGGATGAGACCCAGTACTTC
v_gene: TRBV20-1
j_gene: TRBJ2-5
d_gene: -
abundance: -

CDR3aa: CSAKSRLYEQYF
CDR3nt: TGCAGTGCTAAATCAAGGCTCTACGAGCAGTACTTC
v_gene: TRBV20-1
j_gene: TRBJ2-7
d_gene: -
abundance: -

CDR3aa: CASSSPGQGEQYF
CDR3nt: TGTGCCAGCAGTTCACCGGGACAGGGTGAGCAGTACTTC
v_gene: TRBV5-6
j_gene: TRBJ2-7
d_gene: TRBD1
abundance: many

CDR3aa: CASRTERKSSYEQYF
CDR3nt: TGTGCCAGCAGGACGGAGCGTAAGAGCTCCTACGAGCAGTACTTC
v_gene: TRBV12-3/TRBV12-4
j_gene: TRBJ2-7
d_gene: -
abundance: many

CDR3aa: CASSSDRGSTQYF
CDR3nt: TGTGCCAGCAGCTCGGACAGGGGTAGCACGCAGTATTTT
v_gene: TRBV7-2
j_gene: TRBJ2-3
d_gene: TRBD1
abundance: -

CDR3aa: CASNRDRVDTGELFF
CDR3nt: TGTGCCAGCAACCGGGACAGGGTCGACACCGGGGAGCTGTTTTTT
v_gene: TRBV5-4
j_gene: TRBJ2-2
d_gene: TRBD1
abundance: -

CDR3aa: CASSSGAVDSPLHF
CDR3nt: TGCGCCAGCAGCTCGGGGGCGGTGGATTCACCCCTCCACTTT
v_gene: TRBV5-1
j_gene: TRBJ1-6
d_gene: -
abundance: few

CDR3aa: CASGLASSGQFF
CDR3nt: TGTGCTAGTGGTTTGGCAAGCTCCGGGCAGTTCTTC
v_gene: TRBV12-5
j_gene: TRBJ2-1
d_gene: -
abundance: few

CDR3aa: CASRFSRVGATDTLYF
CDR3nt: TGCGCCAGCAGATTCTCACGGGTCGGGGCCACAGATACGCTGTATTTT
v_gene: TRBV5-1
j_gene: TRBJ2-3
d_gene: -
abundance: -

CDR3aa: CAIRDPGDNQPQHF
CDR3nt: TGTGCCATCAGAGACCCAGGGGACAATCAGCCCCAGCATTTT
v_gene: TRBV10-3
j_gene: TRBJ1-5
d_gene: -
abundance: many

CDR3aa: CAWSAPGSNQPQHF
CDR3nt: TGTGCCTGGAGCGCTCCCGGAAGCAATCAGCCCCAGCATTTT
v_gene: TRBV30
j_gene: TRBJ1-5
d_gene: -
abundance: -

CDR3aa: CASSYPRAAGVTYEQYF
CDR3nt: TGTGCCAGCAGTTACCCCCGGGCAGCGGGAGTCACCTACGAGCAGTACTTC
v_gene: TRBV6-2/TRBV6-3
j_gene: TRBJ2-7
d_gene: TRBD2
abundance: few

CDR3aa: CAIAGVNVKDEQYF
CDR3nt: TGCGCCATCGCGGGGGTTAACGTTAAGGACGAGCAGTACTTC
v_gene: TRBV10-1
j_gene: TRBJ2-7
d_gene: TRBD2
abundance: many

CDR3aa: CASNSQGYEQYF
CDR3nt: TGTGCCAGCAACAGCCAGGGCTACGAGCAGTACTTC
v_gene: TRBV12-3/TRBV12-4
j_gene: TRBJ2-7
d_gene: -
abundance: many

CDR3aa: CSARVQGRTDNYGYTF
CDR3nt: TGCAGTGCTAGAGTTCAGGGACGGACAGACAACTATGGCTACACCTTC
v_gene: TRBV20-1
j_gene: TRBJ1-2
d_gene: -
abundance: -

CDR3aa: CASSSPPPTNQETQYF
CDR3nt: TGTGCCAGCAGCTCCCCGCCGCCGACTAACCAAGAGACCCAGTACTTC
v_gene: TRBV11-1
j_gene: TRBJ2-5
d_gene: -
abundance: -

CDR3aa: CASSPGKNTGELFF
CDR3nt: TGCGCCAGCAGCCCCGGGAAGAACACCGGGGAGCTGTTTTTT
v_gene: TRBV5-1
j_gene: TRBJ2-2
d_gene: -
abundance: -

CDR3aa: CASSSWATDTQYF
CDR3nt: TGTGCCAGCAGTTCGTGGGCGACAGATACGCAGTATTTT
v_gene: TRBV6-2/TRBV6-3
j_gene: TRBJ2-3
d_gene: -
abundance: few